The 21 T cell receptor beta chains in this list originate from one sample, sequenced in a study of neoadjuvant nivolumab and ipilimumab in lung cancer. Generated by immunoSEQ multiplex PCR, the TCRdb table keeps only in-frame clones and is missing some. The sample consists of about 15,000 clones, roughly three quarters of them appearing once. This sample comprised tumor tissue, obtained after neoadjuvant nivolumab, alone or with ipilimumab, at or shortly before surgery. The receptors were gathered from an adult with non-small cell lung cancer.

The chain couples TRBV18 to TRBJ1-3; D might be TRBD1 (6 bases). Germline V lookup: CDR1 KGHSH, CDR2 LQKENI. Trimming removed 6 bases from V and 0 bases from J, with 18 bases in between. The CDR3 spans 17 residues. CDR3 coding DNA: TGTGCCAGCTCCCCTTCTCTACAGGGCCTCTCTGGAAACACCATATATTTT. Translated, it gives CASSPSLQGLSGNTIYF.

The genes are TRBV28 and TRBJ1-5; D ambiguous. Trimming left V 2 bases short and J 4 bases short, with 9 bases between. The CDR3 loop spans 14 amino acids. Germline-derived CDR1 and CDR2 are MDHEN and SYDVKM. The CDR3 protein is CASSLTGENQPQHF. DNA for the CDR3: TGTGCCAGCAGTTTAACGGGAGAGAATCAGCCCCAGCATTTT.

J is TRBJ2-4 and V is TRBV6-5, with TRBD2 matching 7 bases. The CDR3 runs 15 residues. Losses at the gene ends were 6 bases for V and 9 bases for J; bases not matched to a gene: 14. Germline assignment: CDR1 MNHEY and CDR2 SVGAGI. CDR3 in amino acids: CASSRDPAGVGIQYF. As DNA, the CDR3 is TGTGCCAGCAGCCGGGACCCCGCGGGAGTAGGCATTCAGTACTTC.

The chain links TRBV6-5 to TRBJ2-5, with 9 bases identical to TRBD2. The germline CDR1 and CDR2 sequences are MNHEY and SVGAGI. There are 14 residues in the CDR3. The V gene end was trimmed by 4 bases and the J gene end by 2 bases; junction bases not matched to a gene: 2. Written as DNA, the CDR3 is TGTGCCAGCAGTTCGCTAGCGGGGCAAGAGACCCAGTACTTC. It is translated as CASSSLAGQETQYF.

The V and J genes are TRBV7-8 and TRBJ2-7; tentatively, D is TRBD1 (6 bases). CDR1 and CDR2 (germline): SGHVS, FQNEAQ. The V end was cut by 3 bases, the J end by 0 bases, with 15 bases between. The CDR3 has 16 residues. This chain's CDR3 is CASSFPGVLSSYEQYF. Here the CDR3 DNA reads TGTGCCAGCAGCTTCCCAGGGGTCCTTAGCTCCTACGAGCAGTACTTC.

The chain employs TRBV2 and TRBJ1-6; D is perhaps TRBD1 (6 bases). The V end lost 0 bases, the J end lost 10 bases, and 13 bases lay between the germline ends. Per the germline V gene, CDR1 is SNHLY and CDR2 is FYNNEI. CDR3 size: 15 residues. CDR3 protein: CASSEAQGFGSPLHF. CDR3 coding DNA: TGTGCCAGCAGTGAAGCGCAGGGGTTCGGCTCACCCCTCCACTTT. Supplemented by reference TRBV2 and TRBJ1-6, the full variable domain reads EPEVTQTPSHQVTQMGQEVILRCVPISNHLYFYWYRQILGQKVEFLVSFYNNEISEKSEIFDDQFSVERPDGSNFTLKIRSTKLEDSAMYFCASSEAQGFGSPLHFGNGTRLTVT.

The chain has TRBV6-5 and TRBJ1-5; no definite D call. CDR3 length: 13 residues. The germline gives CDR1 MNHEY, CDR2 SVGAGI. V dropped 5 bases and J dropped 0 bases, with 5 bases sitting between them. The DNA for the CDR3 is TGTGCCAGCAGTAGGGATAGCAATCAGCCCCAGCATTTT. Translated: CASSRDSNQPQHF.

Concerning this clone: Sequence at one end of the junction differs from germline and may be a read error. The V and J genes are TRBV7-7 and TRBJ2-7; D might be TRBD1 (6 bases). This CDR3 is built from 14 residues. Germline V CDR1 and CDR2: SSHAT, FNYEAQ (reference sequence). Here the CDR3 DNA reads TGTGCTAGCAGCTTAGAGCAGGGGTCCTACGAGCAGTACTTC. Translated, it gives CASSLEQGSYEQYF.

The V call is TRBV29-1, the J call TRBJ2-1; the D is unclear. The CDR3 is 13 residues long. The germline V and J ends were trimmed by 4 bases and 0 bases, with 7 bases remaining between them. Germline V gene lookup returns CDR1 SQVTM and CDR2 ANQGSEA. The CDR3, as DNA: TGCAGCGTTGCGACAACCTCCTACAATGAGCAGTTCTTC. As protein: CSVATTSYNEQFF.

The rearrangement joins TRBV7-2 to TRBJ2-3, with D perhaps matching TRBD1 (5 bases). CDR3 size: 12 residues. Germline assignment: CDR1 SGHTA and CDR2 FQGNSA. The ends were cut back, 6 bases at V and 1 base at J, with 5 bases in the middle. CDR3 nucleotides: TGTGCCAGCAGAGGGGGCACAGATACGCAGTATTTT. It yields the protein CASRGGTDTQYF.

The V gene is TRBV6-5, the J gene TRBJ1-6; D is ambiguous. Per germline, CDR1 MNHEY and CDR2 SVGAGI. The CDR3 extends over 13 amino acids. V was trimmed by 8 bases and J by 6 bases, leaving 11 bases between them. CDR3 nucleotide sequence: TGTGCCAGCGGGCGGGCGATTAATTCACCCCTCCACTTT. Protein product: CASGRAINSPLHF.

The chain is built from TRBV11-2 and TRBJ2-5, with 7 bases lining up with TRBD1. CDR3 length equals 16 residues. V lost 5 bases and J lost 3; bases outside the gene matches: 12. Germline V lookup: CDR1 SGHAT, CDR2 FQNNGV. This CDR3 is CASSLLWAGGEETQYF. The DNA for the CDR3 is TGTGCCAGCAGCCTCCTTTGGGCAGGGGGTGAAGAGACCCAGTACTTC. Full variable domain (remainder filled in from reference TRBV11-2 and TRBJ2-5): EAGVAQSPRYKIIEKRQSVAFWCNPISGHATLYWYQQILGQGPKLLIQFQNNGVVDDSQLPKDRFSAERLKGVDSTLKIQPAKLEDSAVYLCASSLLWAGGEETQYFGPGTRLLVL.

The chain joins TRBV7-9 to TRBJ1-1; D may be TRBD1 (6 bases). Germline CDR1 is SEHNR and CDR2 is FQNEAQ (reference sequence). The CDR3 is made up of 17 amino acids. Trimming pared 5 bases from V and 3 bases from J, leaving 22 bases between. CDR3 residues: CASSPGGGRVLDTEAFF. In nucleotides, the CDR3 is TGTGCCAGCAGCCCCGGCGGGGGCAGGGTGCTTGACACTGAAGCTTTCTTT.

J is TRBJ1-4 and V is TRBV2; D might be TRBD1 (5 bases). The V gene lost 4 bases and the J gene lost 4 bases, with 16 bases spanning the gap. Germline CDR1 and CDR2: SNHLY and FYNNEI. The length of the CDR3 is 16 residues. The CDR3 is CASSATPGRNNEKLFF. The CDR3 DNA reads as TGTGCCAGCAGTGCCACGCCGGGGCGTAATAATGAAAAACTGTTTTTT. The whole variable domain, filled in from reference TRBV2 and TRBJ1-4, reads EPEVTQTPSHQVTQMGQEVILRCVPISNHLYFYWYRQILGQKVEFLVSFYNNEISEKSEIFDDQFSVERPDGSNFTLKIRSTKLEDSAMYFCASSATPGRNNEKLFFGSGTQLSVL.

The chain has TRBV27 and TRBJ2-7; the D is unclear. This CDR3 has 13 amino acids. The V end lost 0 bases, the J end lost 3 bases, and 6 bases lay between the germline ends. Per the germline V gene, CDR1 is MNHEY and CDR2 is SMNVEV (reference sequence). CDR3 bases: TGTGCCAGCAGTTTATCTAGGGACTACGAGCAGTACTTC. The encoded protein is CASSLSRDYEQYF.

This chain joins TRBV19 and TRBJ2-7; D is uncertain. V lost 7 bases and J lost 7, with 11 bases in between. The length of the CDR3 is 11 residues. Germline V gene lookup returns CDR1 LNHDA and CDR2 SQIVND (reference sequence). CDR3 sequence: CASTFGGEQYF. CDR3 bases: TGTGCCAGTACCTTCGGTGGTGAGCAGTACTTC.

This clone was seen a single time. V and J are TRBV29-1 and TRBJ1-4; the D gene is possibly TRBD1 (6 bases). V was cut by 4 bases and J by 6 bases, with 21 bases left in between. Germline V CDR1 and CDR2: SQVTM, ANQGSEA. The CDR3 extends over 16 amino acids. For the CDR3, the DNA is TGCAGCGTTGTTTGGGAGGGGGACATCGCGGATGAAAAACTGTTTTTT. Its protein product is CSVVWEGDIADEKLFF.

Regarding this clone: Compared with germline, one end of the junction differs, possibly owing to a read error. The chain has TRBV15 and TRBJ1-2; no reliable D call. This CDR3 is built from 14 residues. The germline gives CDR1 LNHNV, CDR2 YYDKDF (reference sequence). CDR3 amino acids: CVTSSGVSPPGYTF. The CDR3, as DNA: TGTGTCACCAGCAGTGGAGTCTCACCGCCGGGCTACACCTTC.

CDR3 in DNA: TGTGCCACCAGCCCCGGGAACACTGAAGCTTTCTTT. Translated, it gives CATSPGNTEAFF. This chain uses TRBV10-3 with TRBJ1-1, with D unresolved. Germline CDR1 and CDR2: ENHRY and SYGVKD. CDR3 size: 12 residues. V lost 10 bases, J lost 1 base, and 10 bases lay in between.

This chain joins TRBV18 and TRBJ1-2; possible D gene TRBD1, 5 bases. Trimming pared 0 bases from V and 4 bases from J, leaving 12 bases between. Germline values: CDR1 KGHSH, CDR2 LQKENI. The CDR3 extends over 15 amino acids. As DNA, the CDR3 is TGTGCCAGCTCACCACCTTCTCAGGGTGGCTATGGCTACACCTTC. Its translation is CASSPPSQGGYGYTF.

The chain's CDR3 is CASSQGGNQETQYF. DNA of the CDR3: TGCGCCAGCAGCCAAGGGGGGAACCAAGAGACCCAGTACTTC. V usage is TRBV4-1 and J usage is TRBJ2-5, with D perhaps given as TRBD1 or TRBD2 (5 bases each). CDR1 MGHRA and CDR2 YSYEKL come from the germline V gene. V lost 1 base and J 0 bases, leaving 6 bases between the germline ends. CDR3 length: 14 amino acids.